This entry lists 15 T cell receptor beta chains sequenced from one sample in a study of control samples from healthy donors and cancer patients. Data came from immunoSEQ multiplex PCR; TCRdb stores just in-frame clones and leaves some out. The table has under 150,000 clones, roughly 86% seen once. Sequenced input: PBMCs. Receptor source: a man aged 45 to 65 with head and neck cancer.

This rearrangement joins TRBV7-2 to TRBJ1-5, with a weak D call TRBD1 (5 bases). In germline, CDR1 is SGHTA, CDR2 FQGNSA. CDR3 size: 14 residues. Trimming shortened V by 2 bases and J by 3 bases, and 8 bases separated the two germline ends. CDR3 protein: CASSLLGPNQPQHF. CDR3 bases: TGTGCCAGCAGCTTACTGGGGCCCAATCAGCCCCAGCATTTT.

The rearrangement uses TRBV6-6 and TRBJ2-7, with 11 bases identical to TRBD1. The CDR3 loop spans 15 amino acids. The J segment lost 7 bases and the V segment lost 2 bases, leaving 7 bases of the junction unmatched. Germline assignment: CDR1 MNHNY and CDR2 SVGAGI (reference sequence). The CDR3 region is CASSYLGQGAFEQYF. CDR3 DNA sequence: TGTGCCAGCAGTTACCTAGGACAGGGGGCTTTTGAGCAGTACTTC.

V usage is TRBV30 and J usage is TRBJ2-1, with D uncertain. Germline CDR1 is GTSNPN and CDR2 is SVGIG (reference sequence). This CDR3 comprises 14 residues. Trimming stripped 0 bases from V and 2 bases from J, with 8 bases between. The chain's CDR3 is CAWSVSLTYNEQFF. CDR3 nucleotides: TGTGCCTGGAGTGTGTCTCTAACCTACAATGAGCAGTTCTTC.

This chain links TRBV10-3 with TRBJ2-7; 7 bases fit TRBD1. The CDR3 contains 14 residues. Germline loops: CDR1 ENHRY, CDR2 SYGVKD. The V segment lost 4 bases and the J segment 0 bases; nucleotides outside the gene matches: 3. CDR3 sequence (DNA): TGTGCCATCAGTGTGGCAGGGGGCTCCTACGAGCAGTACTTC. The encoded protein is CAISVAGGSYEQYF.

The V call is TRBV3-1 (or the pseudogene TRBV3-2), the J call TRBJ2-7; 7 bases align to TRBD1. The CDR3 has 12 amino acids. Germline V gene data show CDR1 as LGHDT and CDR2 as YNNKEL (reference sequence). With 7 bases clipped from V and 5 bases from J, the junction kept 5 bases outside the gene matches. The CDR3 loop is CASKSRGNEQYF. In nucleotides, the CDR3 is TGTGCCAGCAAAAGCAGGGGGAACGAGCAGTACTTC.

This chain joins TRBV5-4 and TRBJ1-4; TRBD1 matches at 7 bases. V shed 3 bases, J shed 8 bases, and the junction held 7 bases outside the gene matches. This CDR3 contains 14 residues. Per germline, CDR1 SGHNT and CDR2 YYREEE (reference sequence). CDR3 amino acids: CASSSQGVQEKLFF. CDR3 sequence (DNA): TGTGCCAGCAGCTCCCAGGGGGTTCAGGAAAAACTGTTTTTT. The full variable domain, with the rest looked up from reference TRBV5-4 and TRBJ1-4, is ETGVTQSPTHLIKTRGQQVTLRCSSQSGHNTVSWYQQALGQGPQFIFQYYREEENGRGNFPPRFSGLQFPNYSSELNVNALELDDSALYLCASSSQGVQEKLFFGSGTQLSVL.

The chain is built from TRBV13 and TRBJ2-2; no clear D. Per germline, CDR1 PRHDT and CDR2 FYEKMQ (reference sequence). V gave up 2 bases and J gave up 6 bases, with 4 bases separating them. The CDR3 length is 12 residues. CDR3 in amino acids: CASSLHSGELFF. CDR3 nucleotide sequence: TGTGCCAGCAGCTTACACTCCGGGGAGCTGTTTTTT.

This rearrangement joins TRBV9 to TRBJ1-1; D not certain. Germline loops: CDR1 SGDLS, CDR2 YYNGEE. Trimming pared 0 bases from V and 3 bases from J, leaving 12 bases between. The CDR3 has 15 residues. The CDR3 sequence is CASSVADYLDTEAFF. CDR3 nucleotides: TGTGCCAGCAGCGTAGCAGATTATCTGGACACTGAAGCTTTCTTT. Combining the CDR3 with reference TRBV9 and TRBJ1-1 gives the whole variable domain DSGVTQTPKHLITATGQRVTLRCSPRSGDLSVYWYQQSLDQGLQFLIQYYNGEERAKGNILERFSAQQFPDLHSELNLSSLELGDSALYFCASSVADYLDTEAFFGQGTRLTVV.

CDR3: CASSDGGAGSGELFF. In DNA form, the CDR3 reads TGCGCCAGCAGCGACGGAGGGGCGGGATCCGGGGAGCTGTTTTTT. The chain couples TRBV5-1 to TRBJ2-2, with D perhaps matching TRBD2 (6 bases). Trimming took off 4 bases at V and 6 bases at J, with 16 bases between the two ends. Germline CDR1 reads SGHRS; CDR2 reads YFSETQ. CDR3 length: 15 amino acids.

About this clone itself: This sample includes further DNA sequences coding for the same CDR3. The chain links TRBV12-3 or TRBV12-4 to TRBJ1-5, with 9 bases that match TRBD1. The CDR3 spans 13 residues. V shed 6 bases and J 7 bases; nucleotides not matched to a gene: 4. The CDR3 coding sequence is TGTGCCAGCAGGGGACAGGGCGGGCAGCCCCAGCATTTT. Protein sequence: CASRGQGGQPQHF.

The chain couples TRBV29-1 to TRBJ2-1; D might be TRBD2 (6 bases). CDR3 length: 12 residues. Per germline, CDR1 SQVTM and CDR2 ANQGSEA. V was trimmed by 7 bases and J by 5 bases, leaving 12 bases between them. CDR3 protein: CSAVGLNNEQFF. CDR3 in DNA: TGCAGCGCCGTAGGACTAAACAATGAGCAGTTCTTC.

The rearrangement uses TRBV5-8 and TRBJ2-1; D call uncertain. V was clipped by 0 bases and J by 6 bases, with 7 bases between them. This CDR3 comprises 13 residues. Germline V lookup: CDR1 SGHTS, CDR2 YDEGEE. CDR3 sequence (DNA): TGTGCCAGCAGCTTGGCCAGTAGCAATGAGCAGTTCTTC. Residues: CASSLASSNEQFF. Together with reference TRBV5-8 and TRBJ2-1, the CDR3 gives the full variable domain: EAGVTQSPTHLIKTRGQQATLRCSPISGHTSVYWYQQALGLGLQFLLWYDEGEERNRGNFPPRFSGRQFPNYSSELNVNALELEDSALYLCASSLASSNEQFFGPGTRLTVL.

This rearrangement joins TRBV10-3 to TRBJ2-3; 9 bases map to TRBD2. The germline V gene encodes CDR1 ENHRY and CDR2 SYGVKD. With V trimmed by 10 bases and J by 1 base, 3 bases remained unmatched. The CDR3 is made up of 13 amino acids. The CDR3 region is CATLAGGTDTQYF. The CDR3 bases are TGTGCCACATTAGCGGGGGGCACAGATACGCAGTATTTT.

The rearrangement joins TRBV10-3 to TRBJ2-3; D may be TRBD1 (6 bases). V lost 4 bases and J lost 6, with 14 bases in between. The germline gives CDR1 ENHRY, CDR2 SYGVKD. CDR3 size: 14 residues. CDR3 coding DNA: TGTGCCATCAGTGTGGGCAGGGGTAGCGATACGCAGTATTTT. Protein sequence: CAISVGRGSDTQYF.

This clone was seen a handful of times. V gene TRBV7-9 combines with J gene TRBJ2-7, with TRBD2 matching over 8 bases. The CDR3 totals 13 residues. Losses at the gene ends were 5 bases for V and 7 bases for J; bases not matched to a gene: 7. CDR1 is SEHNR, CDR2 FQNEAQ, per germline (reference sequence). As DNA, the CDR3 is TGTGCCAGCAGCCTAGGACTAGCCCAGGAGCAGTACTTC. Translation: CASSLGLAQEQYF.